The 2 T cell receptor beta chains below were found in one sample sequenced in a study of control samples from healthy donors and cancer patients. The method was immunoSEQ multiplex PCR; TCRdb's version includes in-frame clones alone and lacks a portion of them. The profile covers 45,000 to 60,000 clones, with around 90% appearing a single time and roughly 0.8% taken by the ten largest. Sequenced material: PBMCs. These receptors came from a man aged 25-40 years with colorectal cancer.

The gene calls are TRBV19 and TRBJ1-5; 7 bases are a match to TRBD1. The V segment lost 8 bases and the J segment 0 bases; nucleotides outside the gene matches: 16. Germline assignment: CDR1 LNHDA and CDR2 SQIVND (reference sequence). This CDR3 is 18 amino acids long. This CDR3 is CASGASGQVTYSNQPQHF. CDR3 sequence (DNA): TGTGCCAGTGGGGCCTCAGGACAGGTGACTTATAGCAATCAGCCCCAGCATTTT.

The chain links TRBV19 to TRBJ2-7, with no clear D. The CDR3 is 16 amino acids. V lost 3 bases and J 3 bases, leaving 18 bases between the germline ends. Germline V gene sequence: CDR1 LNHDA, CDR2 SQIVND (reference sequence). The CDR3 region is CASSINTSPTFYEQYF. The CDR3 nucleotides read TGTGCCAGTAGTATCAATACATCACCTACCTTCTACGAGCAGTACTTC.